These 21 T cell receptor beta chains were sequenced from one sample in a study of tumor-infiltrating lymphocytes in localized non-small cell lung cancer. Profiling relied on immunoSEQ multiplex PCR, and the TCRdb table lists in-frame clones only, not all of them. This table has around 15,000 clones, approximately 70% appearing once. The sequencing sample was made of lung tumor tissue. Receptors were obtained from a human donor with non-small cell lung cancer.

The chain links TRBV9 to TRBJ2-3, with no clear D. CDR1 is SGDLS and CDR2 is YYNGEE in the germline V gene. Trimming removed 3 bases from V and 6 bases from J, with 14 bases in between. The CDR3 consists of 14 residues. CDR3 in amino acids: CASSAAGPPDTQYF. CDR3 DNA sequence: TGTGCCAGCAGCGCTGCCGGACCTCCCGATACGCAGTATTTT.

The J gene is TRBJ1-2, the V gene TRBV6-5; possibly TRBD1 for D (6 bases). The CDR3 is made up of 16 amino acids. Per the germline V gene, CDR1 is MNHEY and CDR2 is SVGAGI. Trimming removed 4 bases at V and 7 bases at J, with 22 bases between. CDR3 region: CASSSIKDRGGFGYTF. The CDR3 DNA follows: TGTGCCAGCAGTTCCATTAAGGACAGAGGAGGCTTTGGCTACACCTTC.

The V gene is TRBV25-1, the J gene TRBJ1-1; 9 nucleotides line up with TRBD1. V was pared by 8 bases and J by 5 bases, with 0 bases of the junction left unmatched. Germline V gene data show CDR1 as MGHDK and CDR2 as SYGVNS. CDR3 size: 11 residues. CDR3 sequence (DNA): TGTGCCAGCGGGACAGGGACTGAAGCTTTCTTT. It yields the protein CASGTGTEAFF.

The chain links TRBV7-2 to TRBJ2-3, with a tentative D call TRBD2 (6 bases). V lost 7 bases and J 8 bases, leaving 13 bases between the germline ends. The CDR3 contains 12 residues. Germline CDR1 and CDR2: SGHTA and FQGNSA. CDR3 in DNA: TGTGCCAGCAACAACGGGGAGGTTACGCAGTATTTT. Its translation: CASNNGEVTQYF.

This chain joins TRBV5-4 and TRBJ2-7, with TRBD1 as a possible D gene (6 bases). This CDR3 is 14 amino acids long. Germline-derived CDR1 and CDR2 are SGHNT and YYREEE (reference sequence). The V end lost 6 bases, the J end lost 5 bases, and 18 bases lay between the germline ends. The CDR3 region has the DNA TGTGCCAGCAAACTCCCAGGGGCGTCGGACGAGCAGTACTTC. Encoded protein: CASKLPGASDEQYF.

The chain couples TRBV7-2 to TRBJ2-1; D is ambiguous. Trimming shortened V by 4 bases and J by 9 bases, and 16 bases separated the two germline ends. The CDR3 runs to 14 residues. Germline V CDR1 and CDR2: SGHTA, FQGNSA. CDR3 DNA sequence: TGTGCCAGCAGCTCTCCGCCCAGTGTCGGTGAGCAGTTCTTC. It is translated as CASSSPPSVGEQFF. The full variable domain, rest sourced from reference TRBV7-2 and TRBJ2-1, is GAGVSQSPSNKVTEKGKDVELRCDPISGHTALYWYRQSLGQGLEFLIYFQGNSAPDKSGLPSDRFSAERTGGSVSTLTIQRTQQEDSAVYLCASSSPPSVGEQFFGPGTRLTVL.

The chain combines TRBV10-2 with TRBJ2-3, with 12 bases aligning to TRBD2. Germline CDR1 and CDR2: WSHSY and SAAADI. V shed 8 bases and J 5 bases; nucleotides not matched to a gene: 11. The CDR3 is 16 amino acids. The CDR3 DNA sequence: TGCGCCAGCTCTCGCCCTAGCGGGAGGGCCAAAGATACGCAGTATTTT. This sequence encodes CASSRPSGRAKDTQYF.

The V and J genes are TRBV27 and TRBJ2-3, with TRBD2 identical over 7 bases. Germline-derived CDR1 and CDR2 are MNHEY and SMNVEV (reference sequence). This CDR3 comprises 14 residues. The V segment lost 10 bases and the J segment 1 base; nucleotides outside the gene matches: 8. The CDR3 loop reads CATWGGPGTDTQYF. Here the CDR3 DNA reads TGTGCCACCTGGGGAGGGCCGGGCACAGATACGCAGTATTTT.

V is TRBV9 and J is TRBJ1-1; D unclear. This CDR3 spans 14 amino acids. Germline V lookup: CDR1 SGDLS, CDR2 YYNGEE. The germline V and J ends were trimmed by 4 bases and 3 bases, with 13 bases remaining between them. The CDR3 nucleotides are TGTGCCAGCAGCCGGGAGGCACGGGACACTGAAGCTTTCTTT. Protein sequence: CASSREARDTEAFF.

About this clone: A junction end diverges from the germline sequence, so it may reflect a read error. Additional DNA sequences in this sample encode the identical CDR3. The chain uses TRBV7-2 and TRBJ2-5, with TRBD2 matching over 7 bases. Per the germline V gene, CDR1 is SGHTA and CDR2 is FQGNSA. The CDR3 spans 14 residues. CDR3 loop: CASSSRPLGGTQYF. The CDR3, as DNA: TGTGCCAGCAGCTCACGGCCTCTCGGGGGGACCCAATACTTC.

The gene calls are TRBV7-2 and TRBJ1-2, with D unresolved. The V gene's germline CDR1 is SGHTA and CDR2 FQGNSA. This CDR3 is built from 14 residues. Between the trimmed V and J ends, which lost 6 bases and 6 bases, there was a span of 17 bases. Here the CDR3 reads CASSTVRNLHGYTF. CDR3 DNA: TGTGCCAGCAGTACAGTTCGGAATCTACATGGCTACACCTTC. Looking up the rest from reference TRBV7-2 and TRBJ1-2 gives the full variable domain: GAGVSQSPSNKVTEKGKDVELRCDPISGHTALYWYRQSLGQGLEFLIYFQGNSAPDKSGLPSDRFSAERTGGSVSTLTIQRTQQEDSAVYLCASSTVRNLHGYTFGSGTRLTVV.

The chain combines TRBV28 with TRBJ2-4, with 7 bases fitting TRBD1. Germline trimming cut 6 bases from V and 2 bases from J; bases unmatched to any gene: 7. CDR1 is MDHEN, CDR2 SYDVKM, per germline. The CDR3 is made up of 15 amino acids. Here the CDR3 reads CASRQRQGTKNIQYF. The CDR3 DNA follows: TGTGCCAGCAGACAAAGACAGGGAACCAAAAACATTCAGTACTTC.

This clone was counted only a few times. The V call is TRBV30, the J call TRBJ1-1; D not resolved. This CDR3 spans 14 amino acids. Trimming cost V 3 bases and J 3 bases, with 14 bases left between them. Per the germline V gene, CDR1 is GTSNPN and CDR2 is SVGIG (reference sequence). CDR3 loop: CAWRGRPQDTEAFF. The CDR3 region has the DNA TGTGCCTGGAGAGGCAGGCCACAAGACACTGAAGCTTTCTTT. The full variable domain, with the rest looked up from reference TRBV30 and TRBJ1-1, is SQTIHQWPATLVQPVGSPLSLECTVEGTSNPNLYWYRQAAGRGLQLLFYSVGIGQISSEVPQNLSASRPQDRQFILSSKKLLLSDSGFYLCAWRGRPQDTEAFFGQGTRLTVV.

CDR3 sequence: CASRIIGGAGRTEAFF. DNA of the CDR3: TGTGCCAGCAGGATTATAGGGGGCGCGGGGCGCACTGAAGCTTTCTTT. This chain joins TRBV28 and TRBJ1-1; 7 bases line up with TRBD1. This CDR3 is built from 16 residues. The germline V gene encodes CDR1 MDHEN and CDR2 SYDVKM. The V gene end was trimmed by 6 bases and the J gene end by 4 bases; junction bases not matched to a gene: 14.

V gene TRBV5-6 combines with J gene TRBJ2-2; a possible D gene is TRBD1 (5 bases). Germline CDR1 reads SGHDT; CDR2 reads YYEEEE. With 0 bases removed from V and 6 bases from J, the gap between germline ends came to 6 bases. CDR3 size: 13 residues. CDR3 DNA sequence: TGTGCCAGCAGCTTGGTGGGGCCCGGGGAGCTGTTTTTT. The encoded protein is CASSLVGPGELFF.

CDR3 loop: CASSPSGTDTQYF. CDR3 DNA: TGTGCCAGCTCACCCTCGGGCACAGATACGCAGTATTTT. The rearrangement uses TRBV18 and TRBJ2-3; the D is unclear. The CDR3 is 13 amino acids. The V and J ends lost 3 bases and 1 base respectively, with 5 bases between them. Germline CDR1 and CDR2: KGHSH and LQKENI.

V usage is TRBV9 and J usage is TRBJ2-1; tentative D call: TRBD2 (5 bases). V shed 2 bases and J shed 4 bases, with 7 bases lying between them. CDR1 SGDLS and CDR2 YYNGEE come from the germline V gene. This CDR3 region has 13 residues. The CDR3 protein is CASSVSEYNEQFF. CDR3 in DNA: TGTGCCAGCAGCGTTAGCGAATACAATGAGCAGTTCTTC.

CDR3 nucleotide sequence: TGTGCCAGCAGTCCCGGGACTATGAATACGCAGTATTTT. This sequence encodes CASSPGTMNTQYF. This chain links TRBV6-5 with TRBJ2-3, with 7 bases fitting TRBD2. Germline V gene sequence: CDR1 MNHEY, CDR2 SVGAGI. The J segment lost 7 bases and the V segment lost 5 bases, leaving 6 bases of the junction unmatched. The CDR3 is made up of 13 amino acids.

The chain carries TRBV28 and TRBJ1-2, with D uncertain. V lost 3 bases and J 3 bases, leaving 5 bases between the germline ends. Germline lookup yields CDR1 MDHEN and CDR2 SYDVKM. The length of the CDR3 is 12 residues. The CDR3 is CASSLQYYGYTF. The CDR3 bases are TGTGCCAGCAGTTTGCAGTACTATGGCTACACCTTC.

The sample holds one count of this clone. The chain recombines TRBV7-9 with TRBJ2-4; the D gene is possibly TRBD1 (5 bases). V lost 5 bases and J 4 bases, leaving 12 bases between the germline ends. The CDR3 totals 14 residues. CDR1 and CDR2 from the germline V gene are SEHNR and FQNEAQ (reference sequence). CDR3 sequence: CASSLDGAKNIQYF. DNA of the CDR3: TGTGCCAGCAGCCTCGATGGGGCAAAAAACATTCAGTACTTC.

This clone was recorded a few times. The rearrangement joins TRBV28 to TRBJ2-7; D is possibly TRBD2 (7 bases). V shed 4 bases and J shed 5 bases, with 18 bases lying between them. This CDR3 comprises 15 residues. Per germline, CDR1 MDHEN and CDR2 SYDVKM. The CDR3 coding sequence is TGTGCCAGCAGTTGGGGGGGGCGACCCCCTAACGAGCAGTACTTC. Protein sequence: CASSWGGRPPNEQYF.